What follows is one T cell receptor (beta chain) and its context. These data are taken from a study of blood T cell repertoires in COVID-19. Study information: Donors in the United States, Italy and Spain gave samples during acute or convalescent COVID-19.

Study processing details: How many nucleated cells were present was estimated from reference gene primer amplification. Sequencing used immunoSEQ multiplex PCR; TCRdb keeps in-frame clones, though not all of them. V, J and clone size derive from that table, while D and trimming were established from the DNA sequence. The sample has under 150,000 clones; more than 70% are singletons. V gave up 1 base and J gave up 6 bases, with 15 bases separating them. CDR3 size: 16 residues. Per germline, CDR1 KGHSY and CDR2 FQNENV. Input material: peripheral blood. The V gene is TRBV16, the J gene TRBJ1-4; no definite D call. This sequence originates from a man aged 70-80 years with acute or convalescent COVID-19. CDR3: CASSQYVSSADEKLFF. CDR3 DNA: TGTGCCAGCAGCCAATATGTGAGCTCCGCGGATGAAAAACTGTTTTTT.